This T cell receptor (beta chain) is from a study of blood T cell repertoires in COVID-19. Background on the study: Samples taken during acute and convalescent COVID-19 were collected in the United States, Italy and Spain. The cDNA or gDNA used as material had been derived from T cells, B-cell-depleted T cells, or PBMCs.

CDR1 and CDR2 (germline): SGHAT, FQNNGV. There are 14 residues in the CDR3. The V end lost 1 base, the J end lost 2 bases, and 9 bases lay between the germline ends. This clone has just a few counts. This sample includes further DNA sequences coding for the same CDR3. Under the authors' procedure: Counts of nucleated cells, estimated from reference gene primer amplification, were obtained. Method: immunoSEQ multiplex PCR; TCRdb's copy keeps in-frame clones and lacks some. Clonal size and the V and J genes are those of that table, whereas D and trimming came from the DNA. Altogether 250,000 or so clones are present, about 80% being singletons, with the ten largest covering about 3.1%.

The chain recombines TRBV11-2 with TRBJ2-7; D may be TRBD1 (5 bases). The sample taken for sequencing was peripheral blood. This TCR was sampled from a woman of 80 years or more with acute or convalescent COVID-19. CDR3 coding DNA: TGTGCCAGCAGCTTAGTCCAGGGTGCCTACGAGCAGTACTTC. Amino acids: CASSLVQGAYEQYF.